The present TCR beta chain was sequenced within a study of blood T cells in healthy people across ages (dated by TCRdb to the mid-2010s). Context from the whole study: In model experiments, template switching captured roughly one uniquely barcoded TCR beta cDNA molecule for every two T cells. The study measured age-related changes in TCR beta repertoire diversity using deep sequencing normalized with unique cDNA molecular identifiers. The donors were split into four age groups: young (average about 16 years), middle-aged (over 35), aged (roughly 65) and long-lived (roughly 80). Donors of different ages were randomly distributed across sequencing lanes to avoid experimental bias. Two additional independent replicas of 1 million unique cDNA reads from the same blood draw were analyzed for two donors (one aged 18 to 30 and one aged 80 or older).

The donors were roughly 40 Caucasian individuals from Russia, aged roughly 6 to 90 years, who were systemically healthy. Each donor gave about 9.2 milliliters of peripheral blood, drawn into EDTA-treated Vacutainer tubes. PBMCs were isolated by Ficoll-Paque density-gradient centrifugation, with at least 6 million obtained per sample. Trizol reagent was used to extract total RNA from PBMCs, with at least 6 micrograms per sample. Naive CD45RAhigh/CD27high T cell percentages were measured by flow cytometry on a PBMC aliquot from every donor. The library was obtained by 5' RACE. This sample was sequenced with an Illumina HiSeq 2500. A second 7 to 11 cycle PCR used a sample-barcoded 5' primer and a J-beta primer mix. A unique molecular identifier was introduced onto each TCR beta cDNA molecule by a template-switch 5' adaptor carrying 12 random nucleotides. Each sample yielded at least 2.5 million CDR3-containing paired-end reads. All of the RNA was converted into first-strand cDNA using the Mint cDNA synthesis kit, with a TRBC-specific oligonucleotide serving as the primer. All cDNA was treated with uracil-DNA glycosylase and then went through a first 18-cycle PCR with the universal primers M1SS and BC2_uni_R. The paper's data handling went like this. For normalization, 1 million high-quality reads, each with a distinct molecular identifier, were randomly selected from each sample. Instead of being binned into consensus sequences, reads with shared molecular identifiers were discarded. MiTCR, set to a Q25 quality threshold and the strictest error-elimination algorithm, was used for CDR3 identification, clonotype clustering and error correction. Lower-bound total TCR beta diversity was estimated with a nonparametric unseen species model using Euler transformation. Using fastp trimming at Q25 and MiXCR clonotype assembly, TCRdb reanalyzed the public sequencing data and kept in-frame beta chains. A single entry per CDR3 protein holds the most common genes and DNA from its merged rows. The V and J calls shown here were made by TCRdb, not taken from the authors' results. The sample yields 1.5 million to 2 million distinct CDR3 sequences; roughly 50% were counted once. The ten top clones hold 2.1% of the sample.

Results and caveats for the whole study, not just this receptor: The percentage of naive T cells measured by flow cytometry correlated strongly with observed TCR beta diversity. Because the CMV infection status of the donors was unknown, age-related changes in expanded clonotypes may potentially have been confounded. Conclusive comparison of naive and antigen-experienced compartments was prevented by the profiling of bulk unsorted PBMCs. Compared with the aged group, the long-lived group had more naive CD4+ T cells, fewer expanded clones and increased TCR diversity, a pattern suggesting age selection. Estimates of total diversity based on one million sequenced T cells were considered lower bounds and underestimates. As age increased, observed TCR beta diversity per million T cells dropped in a roughly linear way, and a significant reduction was already evident by age roughly 40.

From a lookup of the germline V gene, CDR1 and CDR2 are MNHNS and SASEGT. CDR3 length: 15 amino acids, cysteine to phenylalanine. Of the read, only the CDR3 DNA is kept; its 45 bases are in frame from base 1. Turning to this clonotype: Which antigen it targets is not known. The germline gene is not matched at one end of the junction; a read error may be the cause.

The chain links TRBV6-1 with TRBJ1-1, and 12 junction bases match TRBD1. This TCR was recovered from a woman aged 40 to 55 in good health. The sequencing input was blood. The CDR3 amino acid sequence is: CASREGGTGGAEAFF. The nucleotide sequence reads TGTGCCAGCAGGGAAGGGGGGACAGGGGGCGCTGAAGCTTTCTTT.